This T cell receptor (beta chain) derives from a study of T cells after yellow fever vaccination. The study's findings and limits: There was a possibility that FACS-sorted repertoires contained abundant clonotypes contaminating from the bulk population.

This clonotype has only a few counts. Its antigen is unidentified. TCRdb analysed the 5' RACE reads with MiXCR anew, one entry per CDR3 protein. The sample consists of 500,000 to 700,000 distinct CDR3 sequences, 15% to 20% of them appearing once. The CDR3 is 15 amino acids. With 6 bases removed from V and 1 base from J, the gap between germline ends came to 10 bases. The source of this sequence is a man younger than 45 who received the YFV17D yellow fever vaccine. The rearrangement links TRBV12-3 or TRBV12-4 to TRBJ2-6; D is unresolved. The sequencing here drew on PBMCs, taken 15 days after the yellow fever booster vaccination. Here the CDR3 DNA reads TGTGCCAGCAGACTCGTTGGATCTGGGGCCAACGTCCTGACTTTC. Its protein is CASRLVGSGANVLTF.